The rows below give T cell receptor beta chains drawn from one sample of a study of glioma-infiltrating T cells after dendritic cell vaccination. Sequencing used immunoSEQ multiplex PCR; TCRdb keeps in-frame clones, though not all of them. The profile shows fewer than 35,000 clones, 90% of them singletons. The input for sequencing was blood, taken before dendritic cell vaccination. These TCRs come from a human donor with glioblastoma. Both conserved end residues are part of each CDR3. Each record gives: V gene, J gene, D gene, clone size, CDR3 DNA, CDR3 protein. A D gene is named only where the DNA matches it firmly. Some rows mark clone size as missing; the rest say once, few, many or name a class of expanded clone.

v_call: TRBV5-4
j_call: TRBJ2-5
d_call: TRBD1
clone_size: -
cdr3_nt: TGTGCCAGCAGCGATCCCGGACAGGGTAAAGAGACCCAGTACTTC
cdr3_aa: CASSDPGQGKETQYF

v_call: TRBV19
j_call: TRBJ2-5
d_call: -
clone_size: -
cdr3_nt: TGTGCCAGTAGTAAAGCTTTTCCATCTGGGACCCAGTACTTC
cdr3_aa: CASSKAFPSGTQYF

v_call: TRBV5-4
j_call: TRBJ2-1
d_call: -
clone_size: -
cdr3_nt: TGTGCCAGCAGCTTGAGGCGAGGGGGACACGATGAGCAGTTCTTC
cdr3_aa: CASSLRRGGHDEQFF

v_call: TRBV25-1
j_call: TRBJ2-7
d_call: TRBD1
clone_size: -
cdr3_nt: TGTGCCAGCAGTGACGACAGGGGCCTCTCCTACGAGCAGTACTTC
cdr3_aa: CASSDDRGLSYEQYF

v_call: TRBV19
j_call: TRBJ2-7
d_call: TRBD2
clone_size: -
cdr3_nt: TGTGCCAGTAGTCTTTCAAGCGGGGGGACACCTTACGAGCAGTACTTC
cdr3_aa: CASSLSSGGTPYEQYF

v_call: TRBV5-1
j_call: TRBJ1-6
d_call: TRBD1
clone_size: -
cdr3_nt: TGCGCCAGCAGCCCCCGCCCGGGACAGACTTATAATTCACCCCTCCACTTT
cdr3_aa: CASSPRPGQTYNSPLHF

v_call: TRBV7-9
j_call: TRBJ1-5
d_call: TRBD1
clone_size: -
cdr3_nt: TGTGCCAGCAGCTTAGGTAGGACAGGGGGTGATCAGCCCCAGCATTTT
cdr3_aa: CASSLGRTGGDQPQHF

v_call: TRBV5-6
j_call: TRBJ2-2
d_call: -
clone_size: -
cdr3_nt: TGTGCCAGCAGCTTGCTTGCGGGGACGAACACCGGGGAGCTGTTTTTT
cdr3_aa: CASSLLAGTNTGELFF

v_call: TRBV2
j_call: TRBJ1-2
d_call: TRBD1
clone_size: few
cdr3_nt: TGTGCCAGCAGTGAAGTAGCAGGGGGCTGGAAGAATGGCTACACCTTC
cdr3_aa: CASSEVAGGWKNGYTF

v_call: TRBV6-6
j_call: TRBJ2-7
d_call: TRBD1
clone_size: once
cdr3_nt: TGTGCCAGCAACTGGGACAGGACCTCGTACGAGCAGTACTTC
cdr3_aa: CASNWDRTSYEQYF

v_call: TRBV11-2
j_call: TRBJ2-7
d_call: -
clone_size: -
cdr3_nt: TGTGCCAGCAGCTTTACAGGGAGCTCCTACGAGCAGTACTTC
cdr3_aa: CASSFTGSSYEQYF

v_call: TRBV7-7
j_call: TRBJ2-5
d_call: -
clone_size: -
cdr3_nt: TGTGCTAGCAGCTTAGACGCCGGGGAGACCCAGTACTTC
cdr3_aa: CASSLDAGETQYF

v_call: TRBV6-4
j_call: TRBJ2-5
d_call: -
clone_size: few
cdr3_nt: TGTGCCAGCAGTGACTCCGGTGTGTTCACTCCCATATTTTTCCAAGAGACCCAGTACTTC
cdr3_aa: CASSDSGVFTPIFFQETQYF

v_call: TRBV7-2
j_call: TRBJ2-1
d_call: TRBD2
clone_size: few
cdr3_nt: TGTGCCAGCAGTCTAGCGGGGGCGTTTCATGAGCAGTTCTTC
cdr3_aa: CASSLAGAFHEQFF

v_call: TRBV27
j_call: TRBJ1-1
d_call: -
clone_size: -
cdr3_nt: TGTGCCAGCAGTTCCCAGGGACTCACTGAAGCTTTCTTT
cdr3_aa: CASSSQGLTEAFF

v_call: TRBV6-1
j_call: TRBJ1-1
d_call: -
clone_size: -
cdr3_nt: TGTGCCAGCAGACGCAACACAGGGTCCACTGAAGCTTTCTTT
cdr3_aa: CASRRNTGSTEAFF

v_call: TRBV4-1
j_call: TRBJ1-2
d_call: -
clone_size: few
cdr3_nt: TGCGCCAGCAGCCAAGAATGGCAGGTTAACTATGGCTACACCTTC
cdr3_aa: CASSQEWQVNYGYTF

v_call: TRBV5-1
j_call: TRBJ2-7
d_call: -
clone_size: -
cdr3_nt: TGCGCCAGCAGCACTGCGATGGCGGGCTACGAGCAGTACTTC
cdr3_aa: CASSTAMAGYEQYF

v_call: TRBV9
j_call: TRBJ2-2
d_call: TRBD2
clone_size: -
cdr3_nt: TGTGCCAGCAGCAATAGCGGGGGGGCCCCCGGGGAGCTGTTTTTT
cdr3_aa: CASSNSGGAPGELFF

v_call: TRBV15
j_call: TRBJ2-7
d_call: -
clone_size: -
cdr3_nt: TGTGCCACCAGCAGAGGTCTCACGGGTTACGAGCAGTACTTC
cdr3_aa: CATSRGLTGYEQYF

v_call: TRBV4-1
j_call: TRBJ2-7
d_call: -
clone_size: -
cdr3_nt: TGCGCCAGCAGCCCCTCTCATCCGGTCACCTACGAGCAGTACTTC
cdr3_aa: CASSPSHPVTYEQYF

v_call: TRBV6-5
j_call: TRBJ1-2
d_call: TRBD1
clone_size: -
cdr3_nt: TGTGCCAGCAGAAAAACCGGGACAGCTAACTATGGCTACACCTTC
cdr3_aa: CASRKTGTANYGYTF

v_call: TRBV7-7
j_call: TRBJ2-7
d_call: -
clone_size: once
cdr3_nt: TGTGCTAGCAGCTTGGACACCTCCTACGAGCAGTACTTC
cdr3_aa: CASSLDTSYEQYF